This is a list of T cell receptor beta chains from one sample in a study of metastatic and nonmetastatic thyroid tumors. TCRdb re-clonotyped the PCR reads via MiXCR. The profile shows under 25,000 clones, roughly 23% of them singletons. Sequenced sample: adjacent normal tissue. The receptors derive from a female donor with papillary thyroid cancer or a benign thyroid nodule (not recorded which). Some clones in this sample may be carry-over from other donors' samples. Both conserved end residues are part of each CDR3. D genes are given only for firm matches. Clone size appears in some rows only: once, few, many, or a class for an expanded clone.

V,J,size,D,DNA,CDR3
TRBV10-3,TRBJ1-2,medium-sized,.,TGTGCCATCAGTGTGACGGCCGCAGGCTACACCTTC,CAISVTAAGYTF
TRBV27,TRBJ2-7,.,.,TGTGCCAGCAGCTATATCGGGAGCCACTCTGGTGACGAGCAGTACTTC,CASSYIGSHSGDEQYF
TRBV28,TRBJ1-6,few,TRBD1,TGTGCCAGCAGCACTGGGACAGGTGGCGGAGGGTTAGATTCACCCCTCCACTTT,CASSTGTGGGGLDSPLHF
TRBV6-2/TRBV6-3,TRBJ2-7,.,TRBD2,TGTGCCAGCAGTTACTCAGGGTTGGCTAGCGGGAGTGTTTTGGACGAGCAGTACTTC,CASSYSGLASGSVLDEQYF
TRBV6-1,TRBJ2-1,few,TRBD2,TGTGCCAGCAGCCGGACTAGCGGGAGACAAGGGGAGCAGTTCTTC,CASSRTSGRQGEQFF
TRBV7-8,TRBJ2-1,once,TRBD2,TGTGCCAACAGCAGCGGACTAGCGGTAAACGAGCAGTTCTTC,CANSSGLAVNEQFF
TRBV27,TRBJ2-2,many,.,TGTGCCAGCAGTTTGGGTGCGAACACCGGGGAGCTGTTTTTT,CASSLGANTGELFF
TRBV7-9,TRBJ2-1,few,.,TGTGCCAGCAGCTTAGGGTCATATGAGCAGTTCTTC,CASSLGSYEQFF
TRBV15,TRBJ2-7,few,.,TGTGCCACCAGCAGAGATCTCCGACTACGGGGCTACGAGCAGTACTTC,CATSRDLRLRGYEQYF
TRBV6-2/TRBV6-3,TRBJ2-1,large,.,TGTGCCAGCAGTTGGCGCGGACCTCTTACCTACAATGAGCAGTTCTTC,CASSWRGPLTYNEQFF
TRBV29-1,TRBJ2-1,many,.,TGCAGCGTTGAAGATCGGGTGAACAATGAGCAGTTCTTC,CSVEDRVNNEQFF
TRBV19,TRBJ2-1,.,.,TGTGCCAGTAGTGCATTCCGGGACTCGGGTTTAAATGAGCAGTTCTTC,CASSAFRDSGLNEQFF
TRBV20-1,TRBJ1-1,.,.,TGCAGTTCTAGGGGTAGGGGACCGATCGTCACTGAAGCTTTCTTT,CSSRGRGPIVTEAFF
TRBV10-1,TRBJ2-3,few,TRBD2,TGCGCCAGCAGTGAGCCCGCGGGGGGGAAAGATACGCAGTATTTT,CASSEPAGGKDTQYF
TRBV4-3,TRBJ2-7,many,TRBD1,TGCGCCAGCAGCCAGCTCCCGGGACAGGGTTACGAGCAGTACTTC,CASSQLPGQGYEQYF
TRBV27,TRBJ2-7,medium-sized,.,TGTGCCAGCAAAGGGGATTACTACGAGCAGTACTTC,CASKGDYYEQYF
TRBV5-4,TRBJ2-7,.,TRBD2,TGTGCCAGCAGCTTCAGCGGGAGGGACTACGAGCAGTACTTC,CASSFSGRDYEQYF
TRBV2,TRBJ1-2,few,.,TGTGCCAGCAGTGAATTCGGGACCGACTTCTATGGCTACACCTTC,CASSEFGTDFYGYTF
TRBV30,TRBJ2-3,many,TRBD2,TGTGCCTGGAGTCCCGGACTAGCGCAAGATACGCAGTATTTT,CAWSPGLAQDTQYF
TRBV6-2/TRBV6-3,TRBJ2-1,medium-sized,.,TGTGCCAGCAGTTACCCAGGGGTAGGCGACAATGAGCAGTTCTTC,CASSYPGVGDNEQFF
TRBV12-3/TRBV12-4,TRBJ1-2,many,.,TGTGCCAGCAGTTCCCGCCATGGCTACACCTTC,CASSSRHGYTF
TRBV7-3,TRBJ2-7,medium-sized,TRBD1,TGTGCCAGCAGCGCAGGGACAGGAGCCGAGCAGTACTTC,CASSAGTGAEQYF
TRBV6-1,TRBJ1-6,few,.,TGTGCCAGCAGTAAGGGACATAGCTCCTATAATTCACCCCTCCACTTT,CASSKGHSSYNSPLHF
TRBV6-2/TRBV6-3,TRBJ2-3,medium-sized,TRBD2,TGTGCCAGCAGGGACCCACTAGCGTCCCGCAAATGGACGCAGTATTTT,CASRDPLASRKWTQYF
TRBV7-6,TRBJ1-2,.,.,TGTGCCAGCAGCCCATCTTCGGGTGCTAACTATGGCTACACCTTC,CASSPSSGANYGYTF
TRBV12-3/TRBV12-4,TRBJ1-2,few,TRBD1,TGTGCCAGCCATCATAGACAGGGGGCGACCGGCTACACCTTC,CASHHRQGATGYTF
TRBV27,TRBJ2-7,few,.,TGTGCCAGCTCCTGGGGTATCGGGTACGAGCAGTACTTC,CASSWGIGYEQYF
TRBV7-4,TRBJ1-6,many,.,TGTGTCCCTTATGTAGAGTCGGACTCACCCCTCCACTTT,CVPYVESDSPLHF
TRBV25-1,TRBJ2-7,few,.,TGTGCCAGCAGTGCCGGGTCCTACGAGCAGTACTTC,CASSAGSYEQYF
TRBV30,TRBJ2-3,few,.,TGTGCCTGGAGTGTATTAGGACATCGCACAGATACGCAGTATTTT,CAWSVLGHRTDTQYF
TRBV28,TRBJ2-7,.,TRBD2,TGTGCCAGCAGTTCACGGGACAGTGTCGGGACTAGCGGGTCACTCTACGAGCAGTACTTC,CASSSRDSVGTSGSLYEQYF